Listed below are T cell receptor beta chains from one sample, sequenced in a study of control samples from healthy donors and cancer patients. The data were produced by immunoSEQ multiplex PCR, yet TCRdb's version contains in-frame clones alone and is incomplete. Of some 120,000 clones listed, 85% to 90% are singletons. The sequenced sample was PBMCs. Receptor source: a woman between 45 and 60 years old with colorectal cancer. Each CDR3 is given without its conserved first and last residue. D genes are given only for firm matches.

j_call d_call v_call cdr3_aa
TRBJ2-6 . TRBV30 AWSGRGLTSGANVLT
TRBJ2-5 . TRBV7-8 ASSRPDSGGGETQY
TRBJ2-7 . TRBV3-1/TRBV3-2 ASSQVGEQY
TRBJ2-7 TRBD1 TRBV6-2/TRBV6-3 ASSHVDRVSYEQY
TRBJ2-5 TRBD2 TRBV27 ATSGVASGRAQETQY
TRBJ2-5 . TRBV29-1 SVAPRRKPGWETQY
TRBJ2-3 . TRBV9 ASSPTGHLTDTQY
TRBJ1-2 . TRBV10-2 ASSENGDGYT
TRBJ2-1 TRBD1 TRBV11-2 ASSTTGAAYNEQF
TRBJ1-2 TRBD1 TRBV5-4 ASSPGSGGRGFWGYT
TRBJ1-4 TRBD1 TRBV25-1 ASSWATGTVGEKLF
TRBJ2-7 . TRBV9 ASSVGTGEGSEQY
TRBJ2-5 . TRBV3-1/TRBV3-2 ASVDFKAQY
TRBJ2-7 . TRBV20-1 SASQDSYEQY
TRBJ1-3 TRBD1 TRBV9 ASRGQGWNTIY
TRBJ2-7 TRBD2 TRBV6-5 ASTLAGAASYEQY
TRBJ2-1 . TRBV20-1 SASGLGEYNEQF
TRBJ2-1 . TRBV24-1 ATSDLGRTTPNEQF
TRBJ1-5 . TRBV5-1 ASDLSDSSNQPQH
TRBJ2-3 TRBD2 TRBV2 ATSPSGRAVDTQY
TRBJ1-1 TRBD1 TRBV11-2 ASSQMGTVSEAF
TRBJ2-1 TRBD1 TRBV7-3 ASSTRQGAGEQF
TRBJ2-2 TRBD1 TRBV6-2/TRBV6-3 ASSYSGTAAAGELF
TRBJ2-3 . TRBV5-1 ASSLDSLRDTQY
TRBJ1-1 . TRBV25-1 ASSELGGTEAF
TRBJ2-4 . TRBV4-1 ASSQIIDGTRIQY
TRBJ2-7 . TRBV6-5 ASIQGAVTSYEQY
TRBJ1-4 TRBD1 TRBV28 ASSSYRGTNEKLF
TRBJ2-6 . TRBV5-4 ASSSGRSGANVLT
TRBJ2-5 TRBD2 TRBV2 ASSELRGGQETQY
TRBJ1-5 . TRBV19 ASSIGWQGNQPQH
TRBJ1-1 . TRBV5-4 ASSLGQSLNTEAF
TRBJ1-2 . TRBV14 ASRRGFTYYGYT
TRBJ1-1 . TRBV6-6 ASSQSTARFGAF
TRBJ1-4 . TRBV7-2 ASSPSVGLEEKLF
TRBJ2-6 TRBD1 TRBV18 ASSPTGAGANVLT
TRBJ1-2 . TRBV28 ASSLWPRNDYGYT
TRBJ2-3 TRBD1 TRBV10-1 ASSDIPGTGGGTDTQY
TRBJ1-5 TRBD1 TRBV28 ASSPQTGYSNQPQH
TRBJ1-5 TRBD1 TRBV6-1 ASSEDRGQPQH
TRBJ2-1 TRBD2 TRBV6-5 ATTSGAAYNEQF
TRBJ2-1 . TRBV12-3/TRBV12-4 ASTPSSYNEQF
TRBJ2-2 . TRBV18 ASSYTLLANTGELF
TRBJ1-5 TRBD1 TRBV27 ASSPLDRDQPQH
TRBJ1-4 TRBD1 TRBV28 ASSPSGTGNEKLF
TRBJ1-2 . TRBV6-5 ASSPPLDGYT
TRBJ2-1 TRBD2 TRBV9 ASSVREAMGNEQF
TRBJ2-1 TRBD1 TRBV5-1 ASSLVGWDRGDEQF
TRBJ2-1 . TRBV5-4 ASAQPGHQYNEQF
TRBJ1-5 . TRBV4-2 ASSQDDQYTNQPQH
TRBJ1-2 . TRBV10-2 ASSEAANYGYT
TRBJ1-1 . TRBV5-1 ASSWDNREAF
TRBJ1-1 . TRBV23-1 ASSQSTLFQGSNTEAF
TRBJ2-7 . TRBV27 ASSLSTGSYEQY